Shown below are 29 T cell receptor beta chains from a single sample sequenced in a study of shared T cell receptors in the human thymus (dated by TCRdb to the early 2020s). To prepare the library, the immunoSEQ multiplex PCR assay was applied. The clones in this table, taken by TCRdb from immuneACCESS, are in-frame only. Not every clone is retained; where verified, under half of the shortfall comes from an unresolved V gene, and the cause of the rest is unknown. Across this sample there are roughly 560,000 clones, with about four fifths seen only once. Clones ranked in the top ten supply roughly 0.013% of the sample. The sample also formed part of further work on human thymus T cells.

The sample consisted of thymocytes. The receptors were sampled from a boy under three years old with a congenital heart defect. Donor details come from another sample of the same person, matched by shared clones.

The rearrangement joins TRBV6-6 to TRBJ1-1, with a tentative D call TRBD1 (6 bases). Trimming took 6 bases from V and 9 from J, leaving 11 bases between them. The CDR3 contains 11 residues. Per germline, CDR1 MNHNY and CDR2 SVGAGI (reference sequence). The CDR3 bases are TGTGCCAGCAGGATGACAGGCAAAGCTTTCTTT. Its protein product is CASRMTGKAFF.

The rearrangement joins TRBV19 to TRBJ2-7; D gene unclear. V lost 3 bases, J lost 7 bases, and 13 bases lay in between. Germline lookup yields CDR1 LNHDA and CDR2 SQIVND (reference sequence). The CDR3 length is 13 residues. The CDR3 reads CASSIRLAAEQYF. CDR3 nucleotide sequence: TGTGCCAGTAGTATTAGACTCGCCGCGGAGCAGTACTTC.

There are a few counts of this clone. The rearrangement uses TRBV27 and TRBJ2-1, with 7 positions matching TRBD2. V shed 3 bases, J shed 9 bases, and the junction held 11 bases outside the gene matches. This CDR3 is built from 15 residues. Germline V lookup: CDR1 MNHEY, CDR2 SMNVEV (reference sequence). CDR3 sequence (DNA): TGTGCCAGCAGTTTTATGAGGGAGGGCCGGGGTGAGCAGTTCTTC. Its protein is CASSFMREGRGEQFF.

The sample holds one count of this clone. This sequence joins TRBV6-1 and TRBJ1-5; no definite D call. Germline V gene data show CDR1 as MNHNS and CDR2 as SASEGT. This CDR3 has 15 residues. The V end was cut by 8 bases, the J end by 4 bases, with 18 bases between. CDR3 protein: CASGPSRGGNQPQHF. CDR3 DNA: TGTGCCAGCGGTCCATCCAGAGGAGGGAATCAGCCCCAGCATTTT.

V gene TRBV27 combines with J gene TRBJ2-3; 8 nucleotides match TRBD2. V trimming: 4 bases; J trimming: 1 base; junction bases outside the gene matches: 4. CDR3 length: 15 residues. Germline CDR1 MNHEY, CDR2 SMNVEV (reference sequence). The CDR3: CASSSSGRGTDTQYF. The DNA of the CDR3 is TGTGCCAGCAGTTCTAGCGGGCGGGGCACAGATACGCAGTATTTT.

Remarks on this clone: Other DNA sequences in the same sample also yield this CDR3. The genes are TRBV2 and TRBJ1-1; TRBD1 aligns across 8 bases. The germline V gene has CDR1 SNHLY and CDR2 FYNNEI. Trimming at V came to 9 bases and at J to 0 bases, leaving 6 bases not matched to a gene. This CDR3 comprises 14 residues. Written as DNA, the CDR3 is TGTGCCAGAGAGGACAGGGAGATGAACACTGAAGCTTTCTTT. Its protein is CAREDREMNTEAFF.

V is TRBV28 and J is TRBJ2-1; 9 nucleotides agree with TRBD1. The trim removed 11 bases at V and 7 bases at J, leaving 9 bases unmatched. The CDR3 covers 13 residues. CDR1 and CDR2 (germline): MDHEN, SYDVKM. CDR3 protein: CAGRQGGSNEQFF. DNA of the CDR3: TGTGCCGGCCGACAGGGGGGGTCGAATGAGCAGTTCTTC.

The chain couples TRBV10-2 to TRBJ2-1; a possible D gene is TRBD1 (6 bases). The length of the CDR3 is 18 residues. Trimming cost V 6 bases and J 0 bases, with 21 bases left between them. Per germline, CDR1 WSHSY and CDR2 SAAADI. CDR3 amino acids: CASSRDTHTEGSYNEQFF. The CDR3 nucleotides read TGCGCCAGCAGCAGGGACACCCATACCGAGGGCTCCTACAATGAGCAGTTCTTC.

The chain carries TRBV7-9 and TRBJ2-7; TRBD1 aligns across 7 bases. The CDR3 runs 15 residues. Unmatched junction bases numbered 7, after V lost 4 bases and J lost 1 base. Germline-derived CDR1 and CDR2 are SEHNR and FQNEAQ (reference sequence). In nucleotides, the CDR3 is TGTGCCAGCAGCTGTTTAGGGGGCCAATCCTACGAGCAGTACTTC. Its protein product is CASSCLGGQSYEQYF. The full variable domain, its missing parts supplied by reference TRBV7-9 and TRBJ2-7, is DTGVSQNPRHKITKRGQNVTFRCDPISEHNRLYWYRQTLGQGPEFLTYFQNEAQLEKSRLLSDRFSAERPKGSFSTLEIQRTEQGDSAMYLCASSCLGGQSYEQYFGPGTRLTVT.

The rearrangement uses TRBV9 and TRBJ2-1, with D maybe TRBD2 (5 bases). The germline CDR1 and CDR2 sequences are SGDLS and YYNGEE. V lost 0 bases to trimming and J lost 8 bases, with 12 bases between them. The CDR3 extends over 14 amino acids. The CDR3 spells CASSVGVGADEQFF. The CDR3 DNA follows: TGTGCCAGCAGCGTAGGAGTGGGAGCAGATGAGCAGTTCTTC.

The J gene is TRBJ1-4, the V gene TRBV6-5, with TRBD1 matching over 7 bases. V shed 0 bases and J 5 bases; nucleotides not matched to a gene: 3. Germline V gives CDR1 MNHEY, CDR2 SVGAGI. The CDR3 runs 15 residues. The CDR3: CASSYSGRGNEKLFF. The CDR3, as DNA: TGTGCCAGCAGTTACTCCGGCAGGGGGAATGAAAAACTGTTTTTT.

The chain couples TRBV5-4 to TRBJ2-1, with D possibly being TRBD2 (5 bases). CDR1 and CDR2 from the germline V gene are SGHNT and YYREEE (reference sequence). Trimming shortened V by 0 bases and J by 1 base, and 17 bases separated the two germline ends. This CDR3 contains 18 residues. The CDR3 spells CASSLGGSLNRSYNEQFF. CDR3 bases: TGTGCCAGCAGCTTGGGAGGGAGCCTTAATCGGTCCTACAATGAGCAGTTCTTC.

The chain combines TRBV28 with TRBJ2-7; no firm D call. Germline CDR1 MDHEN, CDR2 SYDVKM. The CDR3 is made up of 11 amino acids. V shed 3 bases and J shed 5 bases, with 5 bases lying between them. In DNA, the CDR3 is TGTGCCAGCAGTTTTTTAAACGAGCAGTACTTC. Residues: CASSFLNEQYF.

The CDR3 loop is CASSLGSHEQYF. CDR3 nucleotide sequence: TGTGCCAGCAGCTTAGGCAGTCACGAGCAGTACTTC. This chain links TRBV7-2 with TRBJ2-7; no reliable D call. CDR3 length: 12 residues. The germline CDR1 and CDR2 sequences are SGHTA and FQGNSA. Trimming took 1 base from V and 5 from J, leaving 6 bases between them.

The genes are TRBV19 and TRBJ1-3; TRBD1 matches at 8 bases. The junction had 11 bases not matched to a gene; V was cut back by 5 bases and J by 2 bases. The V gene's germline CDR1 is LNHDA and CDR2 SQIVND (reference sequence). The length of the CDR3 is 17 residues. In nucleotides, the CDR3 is TGTGCCAGTAGTGGCAAGGACAGGGCTTTCGCTGGAAACACCATATATTTT. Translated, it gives CASSGKDRAFAGNTIYF.

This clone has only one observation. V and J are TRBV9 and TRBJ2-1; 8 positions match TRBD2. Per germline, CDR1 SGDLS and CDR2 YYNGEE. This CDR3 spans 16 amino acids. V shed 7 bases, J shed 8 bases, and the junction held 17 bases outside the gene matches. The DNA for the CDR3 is TGTGCCAGCCGACCCGGTAGGTCGGGAGGGCCCCATGAGCAGTTCTTC. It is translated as CASRPGRSGGPHEQFF.

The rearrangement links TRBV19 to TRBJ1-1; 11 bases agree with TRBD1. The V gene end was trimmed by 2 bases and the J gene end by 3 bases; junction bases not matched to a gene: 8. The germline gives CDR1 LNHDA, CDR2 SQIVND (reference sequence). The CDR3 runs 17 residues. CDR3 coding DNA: TGTGCCAGTAGTATAAGGGGGACAGGGGGGAGGTACACTGAAGCTTTCTTT. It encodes CASSIRGTGGRYTEAFF.

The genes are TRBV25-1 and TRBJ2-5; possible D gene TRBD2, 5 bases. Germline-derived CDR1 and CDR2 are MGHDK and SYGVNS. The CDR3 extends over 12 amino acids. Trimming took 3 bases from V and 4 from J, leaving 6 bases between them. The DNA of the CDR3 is TGTGCCAGCAGTGATAGCGCAGAGACCCAGTACTTC. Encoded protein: CASSDSAETQYF.

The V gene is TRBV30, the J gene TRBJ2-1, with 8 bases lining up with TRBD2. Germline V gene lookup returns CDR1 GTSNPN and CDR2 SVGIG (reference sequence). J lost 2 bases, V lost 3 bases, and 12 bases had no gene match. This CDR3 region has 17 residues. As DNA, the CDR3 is TGTGCCTGGAGGCCTTCCGGGACTAGGTTTCCCTACAATGAGCAGTTCTTC. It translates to CAWRPSGTRFPYNEQFF.

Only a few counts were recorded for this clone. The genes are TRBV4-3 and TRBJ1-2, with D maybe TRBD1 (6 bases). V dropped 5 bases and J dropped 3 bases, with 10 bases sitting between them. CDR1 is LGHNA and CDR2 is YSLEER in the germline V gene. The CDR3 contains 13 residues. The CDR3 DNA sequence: TGCGCCAGCAGCTCAAACAGGGACTATGGCTACACCTTC. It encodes CASSSNRDYGYTF.

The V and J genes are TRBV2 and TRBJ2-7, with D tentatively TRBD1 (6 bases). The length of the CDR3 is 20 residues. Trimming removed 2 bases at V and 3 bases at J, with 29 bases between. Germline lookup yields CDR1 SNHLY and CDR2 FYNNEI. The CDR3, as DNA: TGTGCCAGCAGTGAAACCAGGGACACGAACCCGGCTCCCAGGCGCTACGAGCAGTACTTC. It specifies CASSETRDTNPAPRRYEQYF.

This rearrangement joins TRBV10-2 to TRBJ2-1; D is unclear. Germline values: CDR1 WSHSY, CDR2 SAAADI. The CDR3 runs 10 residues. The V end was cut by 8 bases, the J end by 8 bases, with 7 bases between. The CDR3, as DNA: TGCGCCAGCGTAGCTGATGAGCAGTTCTTC. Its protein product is CASVADEQFF.

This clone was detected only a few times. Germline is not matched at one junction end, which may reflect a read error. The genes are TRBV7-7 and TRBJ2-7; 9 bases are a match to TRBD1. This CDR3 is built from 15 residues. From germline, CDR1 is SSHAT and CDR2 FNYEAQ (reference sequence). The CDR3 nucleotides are TGTGCTAGCAGCTCGGGACAGGGACTTAGCTACGAGCAGTACTTC. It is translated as CASSSGQGLSYEQYF.

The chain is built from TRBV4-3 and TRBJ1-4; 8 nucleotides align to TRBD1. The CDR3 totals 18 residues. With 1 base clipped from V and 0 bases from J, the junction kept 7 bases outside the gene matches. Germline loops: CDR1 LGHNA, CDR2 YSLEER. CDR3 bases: TGCGCCAGCAGCCAAGTCGATGCAGGGGGCTCAACTAATGAAAAACTGTTTTTT. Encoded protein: CASSQVDAGGSTNEKLFF.

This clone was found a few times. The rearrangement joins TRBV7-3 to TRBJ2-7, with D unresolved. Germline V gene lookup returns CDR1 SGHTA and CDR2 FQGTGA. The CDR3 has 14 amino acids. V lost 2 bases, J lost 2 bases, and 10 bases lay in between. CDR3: CASSLYLTPYEQYF. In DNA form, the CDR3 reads TGTGCCAGCAGCTTATACCTAACCCCCTACGAGCAGTACTTC.

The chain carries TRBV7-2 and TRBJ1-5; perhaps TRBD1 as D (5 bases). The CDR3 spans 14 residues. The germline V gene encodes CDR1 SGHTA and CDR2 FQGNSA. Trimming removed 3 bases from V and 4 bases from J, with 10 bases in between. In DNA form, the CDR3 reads TGTGCCAGCAGCTTCACAGGCCGAAATCAGCCCCAGCATTTT. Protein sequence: CASSFTGRNQPQHF. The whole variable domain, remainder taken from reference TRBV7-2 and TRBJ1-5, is GAGVSQSPSNKVTEKGKDVELRCDPISGHTALYWYRQSLGQGLEFLIYFQGNSAPDKSGLPSDRFSAERTGGSVSTLTIQRTQQEDSAVYLCASSFTGRNQPQHFGDGTRLSIL.

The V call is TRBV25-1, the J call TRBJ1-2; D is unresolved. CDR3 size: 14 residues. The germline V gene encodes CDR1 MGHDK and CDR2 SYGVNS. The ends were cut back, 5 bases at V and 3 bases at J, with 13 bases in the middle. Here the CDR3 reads CASSPGEDDYGYTF. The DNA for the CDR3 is TGTGCCAGCAGTCCCGGGGAAGACGACTATGGCTACACCTTC.

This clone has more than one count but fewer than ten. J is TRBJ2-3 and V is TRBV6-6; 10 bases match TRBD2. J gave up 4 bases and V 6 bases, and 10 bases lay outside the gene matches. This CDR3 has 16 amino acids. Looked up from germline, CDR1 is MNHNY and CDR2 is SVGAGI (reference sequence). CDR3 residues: CASRPTSGQGADTQYF. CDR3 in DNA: TGTGCCAGCAGGCCGACTAGCGGGCAAGGGGCAGATACGCAGTATTTT.

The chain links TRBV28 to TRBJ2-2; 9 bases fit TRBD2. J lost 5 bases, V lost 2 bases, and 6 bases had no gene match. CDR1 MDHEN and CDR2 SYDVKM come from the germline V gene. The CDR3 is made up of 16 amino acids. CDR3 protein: CASSLPQREVTGELFF. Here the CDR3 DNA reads TGTGCCAGCAGTTTACCCCAGCGGGAGGTGACCGGGGAGCTGTTTTTT.